This entry describes one T cell receptor (beta chain). This clonotype was counted between two and nine times. There is no known antigen for this receptor. Base-call qualities are not available, and no considerably larger clone is one nucleotide away. The method behind the library was multiplex PCR. Instrument on record: Illumina HiSeq 4000. CDR3 regions were amplified by Arm-PCR with iRepertoire HTBI primers to construct TCR beta libraries. PCR products were gel purified before sequencing. As for how the authors treated the data: Gene usage analysis of CDR3 amino acid clonotypes relied on the 60 or so TRBV and about 13 TRBJ segments identified across samples. Filtered high-quality paired reads were merged into contigs using COPE and FqMerger. BLAST was used to align contigs to IMGT TRBV, TRBD and TRBJ reference genes, and CDR3 was defined according to IMGT. Clonotypes above 0.1% frequency were classified as highly expanded clones. Repertoire diversity was measured by Shannon entropy, and V-J evenness by the Gini coefficient. Clonotypes shared by more than one individual were considered public. TCRdb handled the public reads itself, with Q25 trimming in fastp and clone calling in MiXCR, and kept productive beta chains. Each CDR3 protein gets just one entry, which takes the most common genes and DNA from the rows behind it. V and J calls and clone size were set by TCRdb, not the authors. This sample comprises 360,000 or so distinct CDR3 sequences, roughly 24% of them detected only once. The ten largest clones add up to under 35% of the sample.

The sample's time point label, in plain terms: persistent/refractory GD, antithyroid drugs over 5 years with positive TRAb. RNA was extracted from PBMCs in TRIzol for both TCR sequencing and RNA sequencing. The diagnosis of Graves' disease was made according to American Thyroid Association guidelines. Recruitment of patients was carried out at an endocrinology department in Xi'an, China. Each patient gave roughly 10 milliliters of peripheral blood, collected in an EDTA anticoagulant tube. PBMCs were isolated by Ficoll Paque Plus density gradient separation without further T cell sorting. RNA quality was checked with an Agilent 2100 Bioanalyzer and agarose gel, and concentration with a NanoDrop 2000. Sequences MNHNS (CDR1) and SASEGT (CDR2) are obtained from the germline V gene. Spanning cysteine to phenylalanine, the CDR3 consists of 14 amino acids. The retained sequence is limited to the CDR3, 42 bases, with the frame set at the first base. V is clipped by 6 bases and J by 4 bases, and the sequence between their germline boundaries is 12 bases long.

The data were taken from a study of regulatory T cells in long-lasting Graves disease (dated by TCRdb to the early 2020s). Context from the whole study: Persistent Graves' disease meant more than 5 years of antithyroid drug treatment with TSH receptor autoantibodies that stayed positive. Persistent Graves' disease patients were compared with newly diagnosed Graves' disease patients by peripheral blood TCR sequencing and RNA sequencing. The study was registered as a clinical trial and conducted in China. TCR sequencing covered 13 persistent and approximately 20 newly diagnosed Graves' disease patients, around 33 samples in total. In the clinical cohort, patients with persistent Graves' disease had used antithyroid drugs for an average of roughly ten years.

Study-wide conclusions, independent of this receptor: Only peripheral blood was studied, because thyroid tissue, the primary lesion, was inaccessible. The small sample size was acknowledged by the authors as a limitation that may reduce accuracy. TRBV28, TRBJ1-2 and TRBJ2-5 were preferentially used in persistent disease, while TRBV20-1 and TRBJ2-1 were favored in newly diagnosed disease. Persistent Graves' disease patients showed lower TCR Shannon entropy and fewer highly expanded clones than newly diagnosed patients, suggesting clonal expansion. Sequencing and analysis were restricted to the TCR beta chain. Persistent patients shared more public clonotypes among themselves (more than 2,500) than newly diagnosed patients did (about 1,000).

The clonotype originates from a woman aged 40 to 55 with Graves disease. Donor details come from another sample of the same person, matched by shared clones. The chain is assembled from TRBV6-1 and TRBJ2-2; D gene: possibly TRBD2, on 6 matching bases. The sequencing used peripheral blood mononuclear cells (PBMCs), collected when the disease was refractory, from a patient treated with antithyroid drugs. The encoded CDR3 is CASSRDFSTGELFF. The DNA sequence is as follows: TGTGCCAGCAGCAGGGACTTCTCCACCGGGGAGCTGTTTTTT.